These T cell receptor beta chains were read from a single sample in a study of neurological immune-mediated disorders. TCRdb re-called the 5' RACE reads through MiXCR, storing one row per CDR3 protein. In the table there are about 24,000 distinct CDR3 sequences, 13% of which are singletons. Specimen: PBMCs. These receptors all come from a woman aged 40 to 50 with HTLV-1-associated myelopathy (HAM/TSP). Both conserved end residues are part of each CDR3. Fields, in order: clone size, D gene, J gene, V gene, CDR3 protein, CDR3 DNA. The D gene is left open where the match is weak. For some rows the clone size is stated as once, few or many, or as a class when expanded; others skip it.

many,-,TRBJ1-5,TRBV6-1,CASSEGAGDNQPQHF,TGTGCCAGCAGTGAGGGGGCAGGGGACAATCAGCCCCAGCATTTT
many,-,TRBJ1-5,TRBV20-1,CSARDQQGSNQPQHF,TGCAGTGCTAGAGATCAACAGGGAAGCAATCAGCCCCAGCATTTT
few,-,TRBJ2-2,TRBV2,CASTSMVTGELFF,TGTGCCAGCACTTCCATGGTCACCGGGGAGCTGTTTTTT
many,TRBD2,TRBJ2-2,TRBV6-1,CASSWTSGGAGTGELFF,TGTGCCAGCAGTTGGACTAGCGGGGGGGCGGGCACCGGGGAGCTGTTTTTT
many,-,TRBJ1-5,TRBV6-1,CASRIFGGGNQPQHF,TGTGCCAGCAGGATTTTCGGGGGCGGCAATCAGCCCCAGCATTTT
many,-,TRBJ2-2,TRBV5-1,CASGLKGMGDTGELFF,TGCGCCAGCGGCTTAAAAGGGATGGGGGACACCGGGGAGCTGTTTTTT
-,-,TRBJ1-5,TRBV5-1,CASSLGDWENQPQHF,TGCGCCAGCAGCTTGGGGGACTGGGAAAATCAGCCCCAGCATTTT
many,TRBD1,TRBJ1-5,TRBV7-8,CASSLVRTGKNQPQHF,TGTGCCAGCAGCTTAGTTAGGACAGGAAAAAATCAGCCCCAGCATTTT
many,-,TRBJ1-1,TRBV30,CAWSGAGEAFF,TGTGCCTGGAGTGGGGCAGGCGAAGCTTTCTTT
many,-,TRBJ1-1,TRBV10-3,CAIAGVGATEAFF,TGTGCCATCGCCGGAGTGGGGGCCACTGAAGCTTTCTTT
-,-,TRBJ2-2,TRBV19,CASNGFITGELFF,TGTGCCAGTAACGGCTTCATAACCGGGGAGCTGTTTTTT
medium-sized,TRBD1,TRBJ2-7,TRBV7-7,CASSTGTGVEQYF,TGTGCCAGCAGCACCGGGACAGGGGTCGAGCAGTACTTC
many,-,TRBJ1-4,TRBV5-6,CASSLQGPTNEKLFF,TGTGCCAGCAGCTTGCAGGGGCCAACTAATGAAAAACTGTTTTTT
many,TRBD1,TRBJ2-3,TRBV7-9,CASTRQGASTDTQYF,TGTGCCAGCACCAGACAGGGAGCTAGCACAGATACGCAGTATTTT
many,-,TRBJ1-2,TRBV12-3/TRBV12-4,CASSMQNYGYTF,TGTGCCAGCAGTATGCAGAACTATGGCTACACCTTC